The count of the clone carrying this T cell receptor (beta chain) is one. The antigen remains undetermined. Documented time point: after neoadjuvant nivolumab, at surgical resection. These newly diagnosed stage II-IVA oral cavity squamous cell carcinoma patients had no prior systemic or radiation treatment. The sample belongs to a study of neoadjuvant anti-PD-1 for oral cavity cancer. Study results and caveats: Larger post-treatment preexisting tumor clones tracked with greater tumor shrinkage.

Two replicates per tumor sample, mostly from 4 to 5.5 ug of genomic DNA. This table comes from immunoSEQ multiplex PCR, and its TCRdb copy is limited to in-frame clones, with some not included. This sample has about 25,000 clones, with 27% found just once. Germline CDR1 LNHDA, CDR2 SQIVND (reference sequence). V shed 7 bases and J shed 0 bases, with 13 bases lying between them. The CDR3 has 15 residues. This sequence was found in a person aged 40 to 85 with oral cavity squamous cell carcinoma. Material: tumor tissue, obtained after nivolumab (anti-PD-1) treatment. The chain links TRBV19 to TRBJ1-5, with unresolved D. CDR3 coding DNA: TGTGCCAGTACCATATTAGAGAATAGCAATCAGCCCCAGCATTTT. Protein sequence: CASTILENSNQPQHF.